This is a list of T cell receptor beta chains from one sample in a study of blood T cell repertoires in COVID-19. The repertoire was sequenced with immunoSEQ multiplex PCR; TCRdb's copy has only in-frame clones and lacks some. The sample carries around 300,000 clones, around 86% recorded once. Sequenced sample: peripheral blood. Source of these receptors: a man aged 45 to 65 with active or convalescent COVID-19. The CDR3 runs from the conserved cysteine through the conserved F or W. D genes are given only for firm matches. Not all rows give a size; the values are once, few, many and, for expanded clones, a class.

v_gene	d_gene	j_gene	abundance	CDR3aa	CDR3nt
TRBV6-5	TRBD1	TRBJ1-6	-	CATNPGQGDGSPLHF	TGTGCCACTAACCCTGGACAGGGCGACGGTTCACCCCTCCACTTT
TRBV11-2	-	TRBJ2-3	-	CASSFVTDTQYF	TGTGCCAGCAGCTTCGTCACAGATACGCAGTATTTT
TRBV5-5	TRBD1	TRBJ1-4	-	CASSLSGTGHEKLFF	TGTGCCAGCAGCTTATCCGGGACAGGGCATGAAAAACTGTTTTTT
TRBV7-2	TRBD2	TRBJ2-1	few	CASSLARTSNEQFF	TGTGCCAGCAGCTTAGCGCGGACTAGCAATGAGCAGTTCTTC
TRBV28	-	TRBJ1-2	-	CASRPDSGYRYTF	TGTGCCAGCAGACCGGACAGTGGATATCGCTACACCTTC
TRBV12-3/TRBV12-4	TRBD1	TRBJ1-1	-	CASSRTGDTEAFF	TGTGCCAGCAGTCGGACAGGGGACACTGAAGCTTTCTTT
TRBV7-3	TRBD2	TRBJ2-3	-	CASSSSGRAGTDTQYF	TGTGCCAGCAGCTCTAGCGGGAGGGCAGGCACAGATACGCAGTATTTT
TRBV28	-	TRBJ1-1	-	CASRITGPDTEAFF	TGTGCCAGCAGAATTACAGGGCCCGACACTGAAGCTTTCTTT
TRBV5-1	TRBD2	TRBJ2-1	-	CASSPRLAGDTNEQFF	TGCGCCAGCAGCCCGAGACTAGCGGGAGATACGAATGAGCAGTTCTTC
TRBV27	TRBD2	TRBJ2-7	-	CASSGLAGGPAYEQYF	TGTGCCAGCAGCGGACTAGCGGGGGGTCCGGCCTACGAGCAGTACTTC
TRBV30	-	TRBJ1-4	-	CAWSARVGTNEKLFF	TGTGCCTGGAGTGCCAGGGTGGGAACTAATGAAAAACTGTTTTTT
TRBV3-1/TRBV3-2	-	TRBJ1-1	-	CASSQGEGVNTEAFF	TGTGCCAGCAGCCAAGGGGAGGGGGTGAACACTGAAGCTTTCTTT
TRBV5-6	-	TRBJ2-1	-	CASTLGLGGYNEQFF	TGTGCCAGCACTTTAGGTTTGGGGGGCTACAATGAGCAGTTCTTC
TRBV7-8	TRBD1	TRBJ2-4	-	CASSLARQGLAKNIQYF	TGTGCCAGCAGCTTAGCGAGACAGGGGCTAGCCAAAAACATTCAGTACTTC
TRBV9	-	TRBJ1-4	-	CASSVQATNEKLFF	TGTGCCAGCAGCGTTCAGGCAACTAATGAAAAACTGTTTTTT
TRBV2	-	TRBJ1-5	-	CASKRRNQPQHF	TGTGCCAGCAAACGCCGGAATCAGCCCCAGCATTTT
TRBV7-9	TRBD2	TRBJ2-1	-	CASSAKPGLAVDNEQFF	TGTGCCAGCAGCGCCAAACCGGGACTAGCGGTTGACAATGAGCAGTTCTTC
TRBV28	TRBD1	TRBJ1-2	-	CASNTGGTNYGYTF	TGTGCCAGCAATACAGGGGGAACTAACTATGGCTACACCTTC
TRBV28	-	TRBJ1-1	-	CASSSSGLNTEAFF	TGTGCCAGCAGTTCGAGCGGGCTGAACACTGAAGCTTTCTTT
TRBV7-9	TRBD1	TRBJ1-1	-	CASSSTTGSWSEAFF	TGTGCCAGCAGCTCTACGACAGGGAGTTGGTCGGAAGCTTTCTTT
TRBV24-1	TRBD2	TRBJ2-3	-	CATSVAGTSGSRTDTQYF	TGTGCCACCAGTGTTGCTGGGACTAGCGGGAGTCGAACAGATACGCAGTATTTT
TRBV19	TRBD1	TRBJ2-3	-	CASSFDRGTDTQYF	TGTGCCAGTAGTTTTGACAGGGGCACAGATACGCAGTATTTT
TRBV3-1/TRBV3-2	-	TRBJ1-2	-	CASSQVAGRGYTF	TGTGCCAGCAGCCAAGTCGCCGGTCGTGGCTACACCTTC
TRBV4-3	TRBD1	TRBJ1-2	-	CASSQAGTDANYGYTF	TGCGCCAGCAGCCAAGCCGGGACAGATGCAAACTATGGCTACACCTTC
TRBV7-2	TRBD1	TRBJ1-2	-	CASSSGGGYGYTF	TGTGCCAGCAGCTCAGGGGGCGGCTATGGCTACACCTTC
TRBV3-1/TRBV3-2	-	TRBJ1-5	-	CASSPHDSNQPQHF	TGTGCCAGCAGCCCACACGATAGCAATCAGCCCCAGCATTTT
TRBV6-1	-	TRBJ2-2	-	CASSEVGGYTGELFF	TGTGCCAGCAGTGAAGTAGGAGGTTACACCGGGGAGCTGTTTTTT
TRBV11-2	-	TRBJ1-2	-	CASSFPQVFQYGYTF	TGTGCCAGCAGCTTCCCACAGGTTTTCCAATATGGCTACACCTTC
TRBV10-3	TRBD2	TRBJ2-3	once	CAISDASGSPDTQYF	TGTGCCATCAGTGACGCTAGCGGGAGCCCAGATACGCAGTATTTT
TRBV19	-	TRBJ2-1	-	CASSIAPYNEQFF	TGTGCCAGTAGTATAGCCCCGTACAATGAGCAGTTCTTC
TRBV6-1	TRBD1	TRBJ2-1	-	CASSAQAGTGGYNEQFF	TGTGCCAGCAGTGCTCAAGCCGGGACAGGGGGCTACAATGAGCAGTTCTTC
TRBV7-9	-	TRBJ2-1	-	CASSSPGTQYNEQFF	TGTGCCAGCAGCTCCCCCGGGACACAGTACAATGAGCAGTTCTTC
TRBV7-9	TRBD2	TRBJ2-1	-	CAGGVAGGPSYNEQFF	TGTGCCGGCGGGGTAGCGGGAGGACCCTCCTACAATGAGCAGTTCTTC
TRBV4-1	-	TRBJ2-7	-	CASSQDVSPTALLAYEQYF	TGCGCCAGCAGCCAAGATGTATCCCCGACCGCACTACTAGCCTACGAGCAGTACTTC
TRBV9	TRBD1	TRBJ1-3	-	CASRRGQGGNTIYF	TGTGCCAGCAGGCGCGGACAGGGCGGAAACACCATATATTTT
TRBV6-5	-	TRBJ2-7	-	CASSYDGQSAYEQYF	TGTGCCAGCAGTTACGATGGACAGTCCGCCTACGAGCAGTACTTC
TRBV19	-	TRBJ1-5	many	CASSRTGMGQPQHF	TGTGCCAGTAGTAGAACAGGGATGGGGCAGCCCCAGCATTTT
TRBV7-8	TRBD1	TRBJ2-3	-	CASSLGQGARATQYF	TGTGCCAGCAGCTTAGGGCAGGGGGCGAGGGCTACGCAGTATTTT
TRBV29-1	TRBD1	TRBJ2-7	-	CSAGTDPYEQYF	TGCAGCGCCGGGACAGACCCCTACGAGCAGTACTTC
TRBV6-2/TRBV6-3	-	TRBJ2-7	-	CASSKLGQPYEQYF	TGTGCCAGCAGCAAACTGGGACAACCCTACGAGCAGTACTTC
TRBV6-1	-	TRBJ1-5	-	CASSEASVQPQHF	TGTGCCAGCAGTGAAGCGAGTGTTCAGCCCCAGCATTTT
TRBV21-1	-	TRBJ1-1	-	CASSKPPRQGAWREKAFF	TGTGCCAGCAGCAAACCCCCTAGACAGGGGGCTTGGAGAGAGAAAGCTTTCTTT
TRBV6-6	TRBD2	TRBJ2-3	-	CASSYDGTSDTDTQYF	TGTGCCAGCAGTTATGACGGGACTAGTGACACAGATACGCAGTATTTT
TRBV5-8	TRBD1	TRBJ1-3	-	CASSRRGDRLTKGNTIYF	TGTGCCAGCAGCCGGAGAGGGGACAGGTTGACGAAAGGAAACACCATATATTTT
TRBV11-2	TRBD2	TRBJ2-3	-	CASSLVVSGTLDTQYF	TGTGCCAGCAGCTTAGTGGTTAGCGGGACTTTAGATACGCAGTATTTT
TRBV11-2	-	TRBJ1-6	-	CASSLVSQDNSPLHF	TGTGCCAGCAGCTTAGTGAGCCAGGATAATTCACCCCTCCACTTT
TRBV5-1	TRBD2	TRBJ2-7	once	CASSLVPGGSYEQYF	TGCGCCAGCAGCTTGGTACCGGGGGGATCCTACGAGCAGTACTTC
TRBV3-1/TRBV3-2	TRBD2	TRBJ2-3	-	CASTRVAGGADTQYF	TGTGCCAGCACCCGAGTAGCGGGAGGGGCAGATACGCAGTATTTT
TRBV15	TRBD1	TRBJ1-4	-	CATSRDRDREREKLFF	TGTGCCACCAGCAGAGATCGGGACAGGGAGCGCGAAAAACTGTTTTTT
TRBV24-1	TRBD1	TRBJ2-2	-	CATSAYQGQGTEELFF	TGTGCCACCAGTGCCTACCAGGGACAGGGAACCGAGGAGCTGTTTTTT
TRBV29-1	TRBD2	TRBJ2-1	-	CSGDGTSGSNEQFF	TGCAGCGGTGACGGGACTAGCGGGAGCAATGAGCAGTTCTTC
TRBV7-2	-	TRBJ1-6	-	CASSLSGASLHF	TGTGCCAGCAGCTTAAGTGGGGCTTCCCTCCACTTT
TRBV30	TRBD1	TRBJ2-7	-	CAWSALGTGASYEQYF	TGTGCCTGGAGTGCCTTAGGGACAGGGGCCTCCTACGAGCAGTACTTC
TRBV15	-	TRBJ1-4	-	CATSRDGLGTNEKLFF	TGTGCCACCAGCAGAGACGGACTGGGAACTAATGAAAAACTGTTTTTT